The entry below gives a single T cell receptor (beta chain) sequence along with its context. Its specificity is unknown. The CDR3 is 17 residues long. V was clipped by 2 bases and J by 3 bases; unmatched bases: 8. The germline CDR1 and CDR2 sequences are SGHTA and FQGNSA. These data belong to a study of cytomegalovirus exposure and HLA in healthy donors. Study results and caveats: A missense variant in DCLRE1C was later tied to TCR beta V- and J-gene trimming. The listing of 150 or so TCR beta chains classed them as cytomegalovirus-associated.

The PCR was carried out with 60 Vbeta primers and 13 Jbeta primers. Repertoires were generated with immunoSEQ multiplex PCR, while TCRdb's copy carries only in-frame clones and drops some. Of more than 80,000 clones listed, 65% to 85% are singletons. The sample taken for sequencing was PBMCs. This clonotype was obtained from a male donor in good health and CMV-seropositive. The J gene is TRBJ1-1, the V gene TRBV7-2, with TRBD1 matching 11 bases. Here the CDR3 DNA reads TGTGCCAGCAGCTTATGGGACAGGGGGAGTCTGGACACTGAAGCTTTCTTT. It yields the protein CASSLWDRGSLDTEAFF.